The 24 T cell receptor beta chains given below trace back to one sample, sequenced in a study of somatic mutations in cytotoxic T cells in rheumatoid arthritis. The repertoire was sequenced with immunoSEQ multiplex PCR; TCRdb's copy has only in-frame clones and lacks some. The sample lists approximately 2,600 clones, over 50% occurring once. Material for sequencing was CD8+ T cells sorted from synovial fluid. Receptors originate from a woman aged 18 to 35 with rheumatoid arthritis.

The chain links TRBV27 to TRBJ1-2; D is unresolved. Germline lookup yields CDR1 MNHEY and CDR2 SMNVEV (reference sequence). The CDR3 runs to 14 residues. V was trimmed by 0 bases and J by 2 bases, leaving 7 bases between them. This CDR3 is CASSLSLVNYGYTF. The CDR3 DNA follows: TGTGCCAGCAGTTTATCCCTAGTAAACTATGGCTACACCTTC.

The chain links TRBV4-3 to TRBJ2-3, with a possible D match to TRBD2 (5 bases). Germline V gene sequence: CDR1 LGHNA, CDR2 YSLEER. Trimming took 0 bases from V and 2 from J, leaving 9 bases between them. This CDR3 comprises 15 residues. CDR3 loop: CASSQERALTDTQYF. The CDR3 nucleotides are TGCGCCAGCAGCCAAGAGAGGGCCCTCACAGATACGCAGTATTTT.

V is TRBV2 and J is TRBJ2-2; 8 bases align to TRBD1. CDR1 and CDR2 from the germline V gene are SNHLY and FYNNEI. The CDR3 is 16 amino acids. J was trimmed by 6 bases and V by 6 bases; bases with no gene match: 12. CDR3: CASRESRDRSSGELFF. Written as DNA, the CDR3 is TGTGCCAGCAGGGAGTCCCGGGACAGGAGTTCCGGGGAGCTGTTTTTT.

The CDR3 DNA reads TGTGCCACCCGGGACTCTTTTTCCCGCACAGATACGCAGTATTTT. It yields the protein CATRDSFSRTDTQYF. The V call is TRBV28, the J call TRBJ2-3, with a possible D match to TRBD2 (6 bases). The CDR3 runs 15 residues. Germline CDR1 and CDR2: MDHEN and SYDVKM. V lost 10 bases to trimming and J lost 1 base, with 18 bases between them. Supplemented by reference TRBV28 and TRBJ2-3, the full variable domain reads DVKVTQSSRYLVKRTGEKVFLECVQDMDHENMFWYRQDPGLGLRLIYFSYDVKMKEKGDIPEGYSVSREKKERFSLILESASTNQTSMYLCATRDSFSRTDTQYFGPGTRLTVL.

The chain carries TRBV28 and TRBJ2-7, with a tentative D call TRBD1 (6 bases). V was cut by 7 bases and J by 3 bases, with 16 bases left in between. CDR3 length: 14 amino acids. The germline V gene has CDR1 MDHEN and CDR2 SYDVKM. The CDR3 DNA is TGTGCCAGCAACCTCGGATCAGGGGTCTACGAGCAGTACTTC. Translated, it gives CASNLGSGVYEQYF. Full variable domain (rest looked up from reference TRBV28 and TRBJ2-7): DVKVTQSSRYLVKRTGEKVFLECVQDMDHENMFWYRQDPGLGLRLIYFSYDVKMKEKGDIPEGYSVSREKKERFSLILESASTNQTSMYLCASNLGSGVYEQYFGPGTRLTVT.

This clone was recorded a few times. The chain uses TRBV27 and TRBJ2-3, with unresolved D. Germline assignment: CDR1 MNHEY and CDR2 SMNVEV (reference sequence). Trimming left V 0 bases short and J 2 bases short, with 9 bases between. This CDR3 contains 15 residues. For the CDR3, the DNA is TGTGCCAGCAGTTTATCGAACTACATCACAGATACGCAGTATTTT. It codes for CASSLSNYITDTQYF.

Only a few counts were recorded for this clone. The CDR3 loop is CASSQDFGENEQYF. The DNA for the CDR3 is TGCGCCAGCAGCCAAGATTTTGGAGAGAACGAGCAGTACTTC. This chain connects TRBV4-1 to TRBJ2-7, with D uncertain. The germline V and J ends were trimmed by 0 bases and 5 bases, with 11 bases remaining between them. There are 14 residues in the CDR3. Germline lookup yields CDR1 MGHRA and CDR2 YSYEKL.

DNA of the CDR3: TGTGCCAGCAGGACACAGGGGGGAAATCAGCCCCAGCATTTT. Translated: CASRTQGGNQPQHF. V usage is TRBV28 and J usage is TRBJ1-5; 8 bases agree with TRBD1. CDR1 and CDR2 from the germline V gene are MDHEN and SYDVKM. The CDR3 has 14 residues. The J segment lost 4 bases and the V segment lost 6 bases, leaving 5 bases of the junction unmatched.

This chain links TRBV6-4 with TRBJ2-3, with 11 bases matching TRBD2. J lost 1 base, V lost 3 bases, and 0 bases had no gene match. The CDR3 has 15 residues. Germline V gene data show CDR1 as MRHNA and CDR2 as SNTAGT. DNA of the CDR3: TGTGCCAGCAGTGAGACTAGCGGGGGCACAGATACGCAGTATTTT. Translating it yields CASSETSGGTDTQYF.

This clone was counted a few times. The J gene is TRBJ2-7, the V gene TRBV5-1, with D hard to call. CDR1 is SGHRS and CDR2 is YFSETQ in the germline V gene. V was pared by 4 bases and J by 0 bases, with 8 bases between. The CDR3 is 13 amino acids. The CDR3 is CASSLRVSYEQYF. As DNA, the CDR3 is TGCGCCAGCAGCCTCCGGGTCTCCTACGAGCAGTACTTC.

J is TRBJ1-1 and V is TRBV9; weak D call: TRBD1 (5 bases). V lost 0 bases and J lost 6, with 9 bases in between. Germline V CDR1 and CDR2: SGDLS, YYNGEE. CDR3 length: 13 amino acids. The CDR3 here is CASSVDPGSEAFF. Written as DNA, the CDR3 is TGTGCCAGCAGCGTAGATCCAGGGTCTGAAGCTTTCTTT.

This chain connects TRBV5-1 to TRBJ2-3, with D possibly matching TRBD2 (6 bases). Deletions cut 0 bases from V and 2 bases from J, with 13 bases between. Germline loops: CDR1 SGHRS, CDR2 YFSETQ. There are 16 residues in the CDR3. Written as DNA, the CDR3 is TGCGCCAGCAGCTTGGCGGGGGAGTGGGTCACAGATACGCAGTATTTT. Translation: CASSLAGEWVTDTQYF.

This clone was seen more than once but under ten times. This chain links TRBV28 with TRBJ1-2; maybe TRBD1 (5 bases). In germline, CDR1 is MDHEN, CDR2 SYDVKM. This CDR3 region has 12 residues. V lost 3 bases, J lost 6 bases, and 8 bases lay in between. The CDR3 DNA reads TGTGCCAGCAGTTTCCCGGGGGATGGCTACACCTTC. The encoded protein is CASSFPGDGYTF.

This clone is large in the sample. The chain carries TRBV4-3 and TRBJ2-1, with TRBD2 matching over 8 bases. CDR1 and CDR2 from the germline V gene are LGHNA and YSLEER. The CDR3 is 16 residues long. The V segment lost 0 bases and the J segment 1 base; nucleotides outside the gene matches: 2. The CDR3 sequence: CASSQEASGSYNEQFF. DNA for the CDR3: TGCGCCAGCAGCCAAGAGGCTAGCGGGTCCTACAATGAGCAGTTCTTC.

This chain joins TRBV6-5 and TRBJ1-2; 9 bases map to TRBD1. The V gene end was trimmed by 6 bases and the J gene end by 4 bases; junction bases not matched to a gene: 6. Germline CDR1 reads MNHEY; CDR2 reads SVGAGI. CDR3 size: 14 residues. CDR3 coding DNA: TGTGCCAGCAGACCGGGGACAGGGCCCTATGGCTACACCTTC. Its translation: CASRPGTGPYGYTF.

This clone was found once. This rearrangement joins TRBV27 to TRBJ2-5; 8 positions agree with TRBD2. V trimming: 5 bases; J trimming: 5 bases; junction bases outside the gene matches: 13. The germline CDR1 and CDR2 sequences are MNHEY and SMNVEV (reference sequence). The CDR3 contains 16 residues. As DNA, the CDR3 is TGTGCCAGCAGTGGTATCGGGCGGGAGCGGGAGGAGACCCAGTACTTC. This gives the protein CASSGIGREREETQYF.

The chain joins TRBV6-5 to TRBJ1-5, with D maybe TRBD1 (5 bases). V lost 2 bases to trimming and J lost 5 bases, with 10 bases between them. The CDR3 consists of 14 residues. CDR1 is MNHEY and CDR2 is SVGAGI in the germline V gene. This CDR3 reads CASSYGTGDQPQHF. The DNA of the CDR3 is TGTGCCAGCAGTTACGGCACAGGAGATCAGCCCCAGCATTTT.

The rearrangement joins TRBV4-3 to TRBJ2-1; D unresolved. The CDR3 runs 14 residues. CDR1 is LGHNA and CDR2 is YSLEER in the germline V gene. V lost 0 bases to trimming and J lost 4 bases, with 7 bases between them. The CDR3 region is CASSQEAPYNEQFF. CDR3 nucleotides: TGCGCCAGCAGCCAAGAGGCACCGTACAATGAGCAGTTCTTC.

This clone has just one count. The V gene is TRBV4-1, the J gene TRBJ1-4, with D possibly being TRBD1 (6 bases). The CDR3 loop spans 16 amino acids. CDR1 MGHRA and CDR2 YSYEKL come from the germline V gene. The V and J ends lost 3 bases and 3 bases respectively, with 14 bases between them. The chain's CDR3 is CASSQPWQGPNEKLFF. The DNA for the CDR3 is TGCGCCAGCAGCCAGCCTTGGCAGGGGCCTAATGAAAAACTGTTTTTT.

The rearrangement links TRBV7-8 to TRBJ2-5; the D gene is possibly TRBD1 (6 bases). The DNA end lines up better with TRBJ2-7; the J call may be wrong. Germline CDR1 and CDR2: SGHVS and FQNEAQ. The CDR3 spans 14 residues. CDR3 region: CASSSDRGSYEQYF. For the CDR3, the DNA is TGTGCCAGCAGCTCGGACAGAGGCTCCTACGAGCAGTACTTC.

This chain joins TRBV29-1 and TRBJ2-7, with 10 bases matching TRBD2. Germline-derived CDR1 and CDR2 are SQVTM and ANQGSEA. J gave up 3 bases and V 1 base, and 18 bases lay outside the gene matches. This CDR3 region has 19 residues. The CDR3 DNA reads TGCAGCGTTGAAGGTCTAGCGGGGGACAAATTATCTAATTACTACGAGCAGTACTTC. Protein sequence: CSVEGLAGDKLSNYYEQYF.

V is TRBV11-2 and J is TRBJ2-7; a weak D match, TRBD2 (6 bases). This CDR3 has 16 residues. The V end was cut by 2 bases, the J end by 0 bases, with 14 bases between. Germline V gene data show CDR1 as SGHAT and CDR2 as FQNNGV. In nucleotides, the CDR3 is TGTGCCAGCAGCTTATACCTAGCGTCCTACTCCTACGAGCAGTACTTC. It yields the protein CASSLYLASYSYEQYF. The complete variable domain, with remaining parts taken from reference TRBV11-2 and TRBJ2-7, reads EAGVAQSPRYKIIEKRQSVAFWCNPISGHATLYWYQQILGQGPKLLIQFQNNGVVDDSQLPKDRFSAERLKGVDSTLKIQPAKLEDSAVYLCASSLYLASYSYEQYFGPGTRLTVT.

V usage is TRBV29-1 and J usage is TRBJ2-2, with TRBD1 matching 8 bases. Germline loops: CDR1 SQVTM, CDR2 ANQGSEA. After removal of 1 base from V and 4 bases from J, the junction contained 8 bases not matched to a gene. The CDR3 length is 16 residues. The CDR3 region has the DNA TGCAGCGTTGAAGTCCAGGACAGGGCGGGCACCGGGGAGCTGTTTTTT. Encoded protein: CSVEVQDRAGTGELFF.

This chain uses TRBV28 with TRBJ2-5; D may be TRBD2 (7 bases). CDR1 is MDHEN and CDR2 is SYDVKM in the germline V gene. The CDR3 extends over 15 amino acids. The germline V and J ends were trimmed by 9 bases and 4 bases, with 21 bases remaining between them. CDR3 coding DNA: TGTGCCAGGGACAGCTATCTCGGGGGGATAGAGACCCAGTACTTC. This sequence encodes CARDSYLGGIETQYF.